The 15 T cell receptor beta chains in this list originate from one sample, sequenced in a study of cytomegalovirus exposure and HLA in healthy donors. 13 Jbeta primers and 60 Vbeta primers were used for the PCR. Sequencing was performed with immunoSEQ multiplex PCR; in TCRdb, only in-frame clones are kept and a portion is missing. Of some 120,000 clones detected, roughly 80% appear once; the ten largest clones hold more than 3.5%. The sample comprised PBMCs. The receptor set was obtained from a woman aged 40 to 50 in good health and CMV-seropositive.

The gene calls are TRBV5-5 and TRBJ2-1; 11 bases match TRBD1. V trimming: 4 bases; J trimming: 8 bases; junction bases outside the gene matches: 8. This CDR3 region has 15 residues. Germline lookup yields CDR1 SGHKS and CDR2 YYEKEE (reference sequence). Here the CDR3 DNA reads TGTGCCAGCAGCCCAGGACAGGGGGCGGGTGATGAGCAGTTCTTC. Its translation is CASSPGQGAGDEQFF.

The J gene is TRBJ1-2, the V gene TRBV11-2; D gene uncertain. Germline V CDR1 and CDR2: SGHAT, FQNNGV. Trimming took off 5 bases at V and 2 bases at J, with 12 bases between the two ends. This CDR3 has 14 residues. The CDR3 sequence: CASSPWVGNYGYTF. CDR3 nucleotide sequence: TGTGCCAGCAGCCCGTGGGTCGGGAACTATGGCTACACCTTC.

The chain is built from TRBV4-2 and TRBJ1-1; a possible D gene is TRBD1 (6 bases). Germline lookup yields CDR1 LGHNA and CDR2 YNFKEQ. CDR3 length: 15 residues. Deletions cut 4 bases from V and 5 bases from J, with 17 bases between. The CDR3 sequence is CASSRGSGDGTEAFF. In DNA form, the CDR3 reads TGTGCCAGCAGCCGGGGGTCAGGGGACGGGACTGAAGCTTTCTTT.

This clone has only one observation. The rearrangement joins TRBV7-2 to TRBJ1-2; 8 positions match TRBD1. CDR3 length: 15 residues. Germline trimming cut 3 bases from V and 0 bases from J; bases unmatched to any gene: 3. Germline loops: CDR1 SGHTA, CDR2 FQGNSA. CDR3 sequence (DNA): TGTGCCAGCAGCTTCGACAGGGGAGCTAACTATGGCTACACCTTC. Its protein is CASSFDRGANYGYTF.

This chain links TRBV27 with TRBJ2-5, with 13 bases fitting TRBD2. The tail of the sequence fits TRBJ2-7 better, so the J call may be wrong. The CDR3 runs 16 residues. Germline V gene data show CDR1 as MNHEY and CDR2 as SMNVEV (reference sequence). CDR3 loop: CASSFQLAGGPHEQYF. In nucleotides, the CDR3 is TGTGCCAGCAGTTTCCAACTAGCGGGAGGGCCCCACGAGCAGTACTTC.

The chain links TRBV15 to TRBJ2-5, with D possibly being TRBD2 (7 bases). Germline assignment: CDR1 LNHNV and CDR2 YYDKDF (reference sequence). Deletions cut 1 base from V and 5 bases from J, with 11 bases between. CDR3 length equals 14 residues. The CDR3 DNA follows: TGTGCCACCAGCAGAGCGGGGGGCGGGGAGACCCAGTACTTC. This sequence encodes CATSRAGGGETQYF. Filled out from reference TRBV15 and TRBJ2-5, the complete variable domain reads DAMVIQNPRYQVTQFGKPVTLSCSQTLNHNVMYWYQQKSSQAPKLLFHYYDKDFNNEADTPDNFQSRRPNTSFCFLDIRSPGLGDTAMYLCATSRAGGGETQYFGPGTRLLVL.

This clone was observed many times. CDR3 in DNA: TGTGCCAGCAGCTTGAACTCCCCCTACAATGAGCAGTTCTTC. Encoded protein: CASSLNSPYNEQFF. The chain has TRBV5-8 and TRBJ2-1; no firm D call. The CDR3 runs 14 residues. V lost 1 base to trimming and J lost 2 bases, with 7 bases between them. CDR1 and CDR2 from the germline V gene are SGHTS and YDEGEE.

The V gene is TRBV12-5, the J gene TRBJ2-1; D possibly corresponds to TRBD2 (5 bases). This CDR3 spans 13 amino acids. Germline V gene sequence: CDR1 LGHNT, CDR2 FRNRAP. Trimming removed 7 bases from V and 7 bases from J, with 14 bases in between. CDR3 sequence reads: CASAQDFLNEQFF. The DNA for the CDR3 is TGTGCTAGTGCCCAGGACTTTCTAAATGAGCAGTTCTTC. Full variable domain (remainder filled in from reference TRBV12-5 and TRBJ2-1): DARVTQTPRHKVTEMGQEVTMRCQPILGHNTVFWYRQTMMQGLELLAYFRNRAPLDDSGMPKDRFSAEMPDATLATLKIQPSEPRDSAVYFCASAQDFLNEQFFGPGTRLTVL.

The chain uses TRBV25-1 and TRBJ2-3; possibly TRBD1 for D (6 bases). Germline CDR1 MGHDK, CDR2 SYGVNS. V dropped 0 bases and J dropped 3 bases, with 10 bases sitting between them. The CDR3 runs 15 residues. The CDR3 sequence: CASSEYRGETDTQYF. The DNA of the CDR3 is TGTGCCAGCAGTGAATACAGGGGAGAGACAGATACGCAGTATTTT. The full variable domain, with the rest looked up from reference TRBV25-1 and TRBJ2-3, is EADIYQTPRYLVIGTGKKITLECSQTMGHDKMYWYQQDPGMELHLIHYSYGVNSTEKGDLSSESTVSRIRTEHFPLTLESARPSHTSQYLCASSEYRGETDTQYFGPGTRLTVL.

This chain connects TRBV10-2 to TRBJ1-1; D uncertain. Per the germline V gene, CDR1 is WSHSY and CDR2 is SAAADI. The CDR3 is made up of 14 amino acids. V lost 5 bases, J lost 1 base, and 11 bases lay in between. The CDR3 reads CASSSGRENTEAFF. For the CDR3, the DNA is TGCGCCAGCAGTTCAGGACGGGAGAACACTGAAGCTTTCTTT.

The J gene is TRBJ2-2, the V gene TRBV7-2, with TRBD2 identical over 13 bases. Germline CDR1 SGHTA, CDR2 FQGNSA. The CDR3 spans 19 residues. V dropped 1 base and J dropped 7; count of bases not matched to a gene: 12. CDR3 in DNA: TGTGCCAGCAGCTTAGGTCATAGCGGACTAGCGGGAGCGGGCGGGGAGCTGTTTTTT. Its protein is CASSLGHSGLAGAGGELFF.

The chain carries TRBV30 and TRBJ2-1; TRBD2 matches at 8 bases. Unmatched junction bases numbered 9, after V lost 2 bases and J lost 3 bases. Germline assignment: CDR1 GTSNPN and CDR2 SVGIG (reference sequence). There are 16 residues in the CDR3. In DNA form, the CDR3 reads TGTGCCTGGAGTCCGGTAAGCGGGAGCCACTACAATGAGCAGTTCTTC. It specifies CAWSPVSGSHYNEQFF. Combining the CDR3 with reference TRBV30 and TRBJ2-1 gives the whole variable domain SQTIHQWPATLVQPVGSPLSLECTVEGTSNPNLYWYRQAAGRGLQLLFYSVGIGQISSEVPQNLSASRPQDRQFILSSKKLLLSDSGFYLCAWSPVSGSHYNEQFFGPGTRLTVL.

The chain links TRBV6-5 to TRBJ1-5, with D possibly being TRBD1 (5 bases). The CDR3 has 15 residues. V shed 5 bases and J shed 3 bases, with 14 bases lying between them. Germline CDR1 reads MNHEY; CDR2 reads SVGAGI. CDR3 nucleotides: TGTGCCAGCAGTACGACACGGGGGTTCAATCAGCCCCAGCATTTT. Translated: CASSTTRGFNQPQHF.

CDR3 in amino acids: CASSPRTGIAKNIQYF. The CDR3 DNA is TGTGCCAGTAGTCCGAGGACAGGGATAGCCAAAAACATTCAGTACTTC. This rearrangement joins TRBV19 to TRBJ2-4, with 8 bases fitting TRBD1. Trimming removed 5 bases from V and 0 bases from J; junction bases left unmatched: 6. CDR3 size: 16 residues. Germline loops: CDR1 LNHDA, CDR2 SQIVND (reference sequence).

The rearrangement links TRBV28 to TRBJ2-7; 10 bases align to TRBD1. The V gene end was trimmed by 3 bases and the J gene end by 1 base; junction bases not matched to a gene: 6. The germline V gene has CDR1 MDHEN and CDR2 SYDVKM. The CDR3 length is 16 residues. The CDR3 is CASSFSGTGASYEQYF. CDR3 coding DNA: TGTGCCAGCAGTTTTTCCGGGACAGGGGCTTCCTACGAGCAGTACTTC.